These 22 T cell receptor beta chains originate from one sample sequenced in a study of glioma-infiltrating T cells after dendritic cell vaccination. Some clones are missing from TCRdb's copy, which holds only in-frame ones; the method was immunoSEQ multiplex PCR. The repertoire holds over 70,000 clones, with approximately 80% as singletons. This specimen consisted of blood, obtained before dendritic cell vaccination. These TCRs come from a human donor with glioblastoma.

The J gene is TRBJ2-1, the V gene TRBV5-5, with no clear D. CDR1 and CDR2 from the germline V gene are SGHKS and YYEKEE (reference sequence). CDR3 length equals 13 residues. Trimming took off 2 bases at V and 4 bases at J, with 7 bases between the two ends. The CDR3: CASSFVQYNEQFF. DNA of the CDR3: TGTGCCAGCAGCTTTGTGCAGTACAATGAGCAGTTCTTC.

This sequence joins TRBV7-2 and TRBJ2-1, with TRBD2 matching 13 bases. With V trimmed by 5 bases and J by 8 bases, 3 bases remained unmatched. Germline lookup yields CDR1 SGHTA and CDR2 FQGNSA. CDR3 length: 14 residues. The CDR3 sequence is CASSRTSGSDEQFF. The CDR3 DNA reads TGTGCCAGCAGCAGGACTAGCGGGAGCGATGAGCAGTTCTTC.

J is TRBJ1-2 and V is TRBV5-1, with D unclear. The CDR3 spans 13 residues. Germline V gene data show CDR1 as SGHRS and CDR2 as YFSETQ. Trimming left V 4 bases short and J 3 bases short, with 10 bases between. The CDR3 loop reads CASSPAGDYGYTF. Here the CDR3 DNA reads TGCGCCAGCAGCCCGGCCGGGGACTATGGCTACACCTTC. The whole variable domain, filled in from reference TRBV5-1 and TRBJ1-2, reads KAGVTQTPRYLIKTRGQQVTLSCSPISGHRSVSWYQQTPGQGLQFLFEYFSETQRNKGNFPGRFSGRQFSNSRSEMNVSTLELGDSALYLCASSPAGDYGYTFGSGTRLTVV.

The V gene is TRBV2, the J gene TRBJ2-5, with 7 bases lining up with TRBD2. CDR1 and CDR2 (germline): SNHLY, FYNNEI. The J segment lost 1 base and the V segment lost 6 bases, leaving 11 bases of the junction unmatched. This CDR3 comprises 16 residues. CDR3 nucleotides: TGTGCCAGCAGCTTCAACCCGACTAGCAGCCAAGAGACCCAGTACTTC. Translating gives CASSFNPTSSQETQYF.

The chain links TRBV5-8 to TRBJ1-6; the D gene is possibly TRBD1 (6 bases). The germline V gene has CDR1 SGHTS and CDR2 YDEGEE. Trimming took 4 bases from V and 1 from J, leaving 12 bases between them. This CDR3 region has 16 residues. CDR3 region: CASSPNTGSYNSPLHF. DNA of the CDR3: TGTGCCAGCAGCCCAAATACAGGGTCCTATAATTCACCCCTCCACTTT.

The V call is TRBV7-9, the J call TRBJ1-4, with 10 positions matching TRBD1. There are 15 residues in the CDR3. After removal of 2 bases from V and 6 bases from J, the junction contained 3 bases not matched to a gene. Per the germline V gene, CDR1 is SEHNR and CDR2 is FQNEAQ (reference sequence). CDR3 in DNA: TGTGCCAGCAGCTTACGACAGGGGGCGGATGAAAAACTGTTTTTT. It yields the protein CASSLRQGADEKLFF.

This sequence joins TRBV2 and TRBJ2-3; 8 bases are shared with TRBD2. V shed 5 bases, J shed 5 bases, and the junction held 12 bases outside the gene matches. CDR1 and CDR2 (germline): SNHLY, FYNNEI. This CDR3 contains 16 residues. CDR3 protein: CASSTLSSGMGDTQYF. For the CDR3, the DNA is TGTGCCAGCAGTACGTTAAGTAGCGGGATGGGAGATACGCAGTATTTT.

The chain carries TRBV14 and TRBJ2-5; weak D call: TRBD2 (5 bases). In germline, CDR1 is SGHDN, CDR2 FVKESK. V was trimmed by 4 bases and J by 5 bases, leaving 14 bases between them. The CDR3 length is 14 residues. CDR3 loop: CASSRQAVRETQYF. The CDR3 region has the DNA TGTGCCAGCAGCCGGCAAGCGGTCCGGGAGACCCAGTACTTC.

V is TRBV2 and J is TRBJ2-1, with TRBD2 identical over 11 bases. Germline trimming cut 6 bases from V and 10 bases from J; bases unmatched to any gene: 11. This CDR3 contains 15 residues. Germline V lookup: CDR1 SNHLY, CDR2 FYNNEI. The CDR3: CASRPLAGGSVEQFF. CDR3 coding DNA: TGTGCCAGCAGACCCCTAGCGGGGGGTTCCGTGGAGCAGTTCTTC.

This clone was seen repeatedly, ten times or more. Other DNA sequences of this sample code for an identical CDR3. The chain carries TRBV6-1 and TRBJ2-3; TRBD2 aligns across 12 bases. From germline, CDR1 is MNHNS and CDR2 SASEGT. This CDR3 has 15 residues. The junction had 1 base not matched to a gene; V was cut back by 2 bases and J by 4 bases. As DNA, the CDR3 is TGTGCCAGCAGTGAACTAGCGGGGGGGCCAGATACGCAGTATTTT. It yields the protein CASSELAGGPDTQYF.

The chain has TRBV9 and TRBJ2-6, with D uncertain. Trimming cost V 0 bases and J 0 bases, with 7 bases left between them. Per the germline V gene, CDR1 is SGDLS and CDR2 is YYNGEE. The CDR3 spans 16 residues. CDR3 amino acids: CASSVAESSGANVLTF. CDR3 nucleotide sequence: TGTGCCAGCAGCGTAGCCGAGTCCTCTGGGGCCAACGTCCTGACTTTC.

The chain couples TRBV7-2 to TRBJ2-4; D is perhaps TRBD1 (6 bases). The CDR3 is 14 amino acids. Germline CDR1 SGHTA, CDR2 FQGNSA. Deletions cut 2 bases from V and 3 bases from J, with 8 bases between. Here the CDR3 reads CASSLWTDKNIQYF. The CDR3 coding sequence is TGTGCCAGCAGCTTATGGACAGACAAAAACATTCAGTACTTC.

This clone appeared a single time. The chain recombines TRBV5-6 with TRBJ1-1, with D possibly matching TRBD1 (5 bases). The CDR3 totals 12 residues. Looked up from germline, CDR1 is SGHDT and CDR2 is YYEEEE. Trimming took off 4 bases at V and 7 bases at J, with 11 bases between the two ends. DNA for the CDR3: TGTGCCAGCAGCCCAGGGTGGGGTGAAGCTTTCTTT. Residues: CASSPGWGEAFF.

CDR3 in amino acids: CASSDLGQHNTEAFF. The CDR3 nucleotides read TGTGCCAGCAGTGATCTTGGACAGCACAACACTGAAGCTTTCTTT. This rearrangement joins TRBV2 to TRBJ1-1; D possibly corresponds to TRBD1 (6 bases). Germline CDR1 reads SNHLY; CDR2 reads FYNNEI. Trimming took 3 bases from V and 2 from J, leaving 13 bases between them. The CDR3 runs to 15 residues.

V and J are TRBV5-1 and TRBJ1-2; TRBD1 agrees at 10 bases. CDR1 SGHRS and CDR2 YFSETQ come from the germline V gene. The CDR3 runs 14 residues. J lost 4 bases, V lost 2 bases, and 2 bases had no gene match. The CDR3 region has the DNA TGCGCCAGCAGCTTAGGGACAGGGGCCTATGGCTACACCTTC. Translating it yields CASSLGTGAYGYTF.

The chain uses TRBV29-1 and TRBJ1-2, with D perhaps matching TRBD1 (5 bases). Trimming removed 1 base at V and 0 bases at J, with 9 bases between. CDR3 length equals 14 residues. Germline lookup yields CDR1 SQVTM and CDR2 ANQGSEA. The CDR3 spells CSVEGQRANYGYTF. The CDR3 nucleotides read TGCAGCGTTGAAGGACAGAGAGCTAACTATGGCTACACCTTC.

This chain links TRBV28 with TRBJ2-1, with 7 bases identical to TRBD1. Germline lookup yields CDR1 MDHEN and CDR2 SYDVKM. This CDR3 is 16 amino acids long. Trimming cost V 1 base and J 5 bases; bases outside gene matches: 8. The CDR3: CASSLSSGTADNEQFF. Here the CDR3 DNA reads TGTGCCAGCAGTTTATCCTCCGGGACAGCAGACAATGAGCAGTTCTTC.

This chain uses TRBV5-4 with TRBJ1-1; D possibly corresponds to TRBD1 (5 bases). CDR1 is SGHNT and CDR2 is YYREEE in the germline V gene (reference sequence). V lost 5 bases to trimming and J lost 7 bases, with 24 bases between them. CDR3 length equals 16 residues. The CDR3 DNA sequence: TGTGCCAGCAGAGATTGGTGGGGGGTAAGGGGATTTGAAGCTTTCTTT. This translates into CASRDWWGVRGFEAFF.

This clone was picked up one time. V and J are TRBV7-9 and TRBJ2-5; D gene unclear. V was trimmed by 3 bases and J by 4 bases, leaving 3 bases between them. This CDR3 contains 11 residues. Germline values: CDR1 SEHNR, CDR2 FQNEAQ (reference sequence). The CDR3 DNA reads as TGTGCCAGCAGCTTCTTAGAGACCCAGTACTTC. This codes for CASSFLETQYF.

This chain links TRBV5-6 with TRBJ1-1; a weak D match, TRBD1 (6 bases). V lost 4 bases and J lost 2, with 18 bases in between. Looked up from germline, CDR1 is SGHDT and CDR2 is YYEEEE. This CDR3 is built from 16 residues. The CDR3 DNA is TGTGCCAGCAGCCTCCCAGGGAGGGGGATTAACACTGAAGCTTTCTTT. It encodes CASSLPGRGINTEAFF.

The chain links TRBV15 to TRBJ2-7; 12 bases fit TRBD2. V gave up 0 bases and J gave up 3 bases; unmatched junction bases: 3. Germline CDR1 is LNHNV and CDR2 is YYDKDF (reference sequence). CDR3 length: 16 residues. This chain's CDR3 is CATSRDLGLAGYEQYF. Here the CDR3 DNA reads TGTGCCACCAGCAGAGATCTGGGACTAGCGGGCTACGAGCAGTACTTC.

The chain links TRBV7-2 to TRBJ1-5, with TRBD1 matching 8 bases. J was trimmed by 6 bases and V by 6 bases; bases with no gene match: 7. The V gene's germline CDR1 is SGHTA and CDR2 FQGNSA. The CDR3 totals 14 residues. The CDR3 DNA is TGTGCCAGCAGTCCGGACAGGGCCTCTCAGCCCCAGCATTTT. Its protein product is CASSPDRASQPQHF. Filled out from reference TRBV7-2 and TRBJ1-5, the complete variable domain reads GAGVSQSPSNKVTEKGKDVELRCDPISGHTALYWYRQSLGQGLEFLIYFQGNSAPDKSGLPSDRFSAERTGGSVSTLTIQRTQQEDSAVYLCASSPDRASQPQHFGDGTRLSIL.